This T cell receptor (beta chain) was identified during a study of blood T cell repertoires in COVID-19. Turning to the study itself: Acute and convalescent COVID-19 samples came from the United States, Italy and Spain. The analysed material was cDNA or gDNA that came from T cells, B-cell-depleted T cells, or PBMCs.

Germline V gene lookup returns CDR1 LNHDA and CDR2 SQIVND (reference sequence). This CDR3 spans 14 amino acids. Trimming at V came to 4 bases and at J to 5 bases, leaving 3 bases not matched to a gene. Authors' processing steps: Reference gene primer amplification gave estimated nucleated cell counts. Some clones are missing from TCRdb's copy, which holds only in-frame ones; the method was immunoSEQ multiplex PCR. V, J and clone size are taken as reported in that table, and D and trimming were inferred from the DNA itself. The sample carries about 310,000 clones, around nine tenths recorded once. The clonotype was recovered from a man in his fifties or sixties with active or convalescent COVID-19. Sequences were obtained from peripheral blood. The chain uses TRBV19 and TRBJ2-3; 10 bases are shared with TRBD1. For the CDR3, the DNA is TGTGCCAGTAGTACCAGGACAGGGGGAGATACGCAGTATTTT. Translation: CASSTRTGGDTQYF.